There are many counts of the clone carrying this T cell receptor beta chain. The data derive from a study of CD8 T cells in ankylosing spondylitis. The CDR3 is made up of 14 amino acids. V lost 4 bases to trimming and J lost 3 bases, with 10 bases between them. Making use of molecular barcodes, quantitative 5'-RACE generated TCR beta libraries. TCRdb ran MiXCR on the 5' RACE reads and lists one entry per CDR3 protein. The repertoire consists of around 250,000 distinct CDR3 sequences, with around 10% occurring once and the leading ten covering about 6.8%. Sequencing was performed on blood, either unsorted or a sorted T cell fraction (not recorded which). The source of this sequence is a male donor with ankylosing spondylitis or in good health (not recorded which). This rearrangement joins TRBV12-3 or TRBV12-4 to TRBJ2-1; TRBD2 might be the D (6 bases). CDR3 nucleotides: TGTGCCAGCAGTTCGACTAGGCTCTACAATGAGCAGTTCTTC. It specifies CASSSTRLYNEQFF.